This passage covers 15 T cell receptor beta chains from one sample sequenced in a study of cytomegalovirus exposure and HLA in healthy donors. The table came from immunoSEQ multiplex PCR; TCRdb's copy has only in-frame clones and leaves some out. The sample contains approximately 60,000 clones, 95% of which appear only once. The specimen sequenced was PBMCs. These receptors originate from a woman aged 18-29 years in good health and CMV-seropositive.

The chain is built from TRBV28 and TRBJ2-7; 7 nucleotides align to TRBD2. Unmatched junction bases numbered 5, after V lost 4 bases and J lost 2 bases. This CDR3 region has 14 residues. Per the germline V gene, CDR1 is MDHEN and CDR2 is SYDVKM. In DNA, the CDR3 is TGTGCCAGCAGTTCACCTAGCGGTCCCTACGAGCAGTACTTC. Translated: CASSSPSGPYEQYF.

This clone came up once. CDR3 in DNA: TGTGCCAGCAGCGCGGGGGTCAGGGGGCTGGAGACTAATGAAAAACTGTTTTTT. Translating it yields CASSAGVRGLETNEKLFF. The V gene is TRBV5-6, the J gene TRBJ1-4, with 8 bases that match TRBD1. The germline V gene encodes CDR1 SGHDT and CDR2 YYEEEE. CDR3 length: 18 residues. Trimming at V came to 4 bases and at J to 2 bases, leaving 13 bases not matched to a gene.

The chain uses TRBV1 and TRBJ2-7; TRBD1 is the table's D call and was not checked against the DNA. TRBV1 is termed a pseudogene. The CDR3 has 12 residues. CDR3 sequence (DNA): TGCACCAGCAGCCAAACAATCTACGAGCAGTACTTC. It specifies CTSSQTIYEQYF.

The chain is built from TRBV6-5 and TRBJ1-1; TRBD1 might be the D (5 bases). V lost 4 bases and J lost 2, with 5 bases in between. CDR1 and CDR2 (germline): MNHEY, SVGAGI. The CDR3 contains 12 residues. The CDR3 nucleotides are TGTGCCAGCAGTTGGGGCAACACTGAAGCTTTCTTT. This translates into CASSWGNTEAFF.

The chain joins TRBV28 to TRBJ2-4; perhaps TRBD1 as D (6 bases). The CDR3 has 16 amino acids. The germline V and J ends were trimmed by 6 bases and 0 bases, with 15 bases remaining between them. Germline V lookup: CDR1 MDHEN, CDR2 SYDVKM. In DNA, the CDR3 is TGTGCCAGCAGCCGCAGGGGTCGGGTAGCCAAAAACATTCAGTACTTC. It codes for CASSRRGRVAKNIQYF.

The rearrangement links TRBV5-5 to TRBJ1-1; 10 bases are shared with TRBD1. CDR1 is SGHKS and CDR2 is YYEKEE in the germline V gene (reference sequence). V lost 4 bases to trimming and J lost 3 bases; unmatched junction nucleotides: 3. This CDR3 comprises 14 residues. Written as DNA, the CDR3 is TGTGCCAGCAGCGCCGGGACAGGGGACACTGAAGCTTTCTTT. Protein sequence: CASSAGTGDTEAFF.

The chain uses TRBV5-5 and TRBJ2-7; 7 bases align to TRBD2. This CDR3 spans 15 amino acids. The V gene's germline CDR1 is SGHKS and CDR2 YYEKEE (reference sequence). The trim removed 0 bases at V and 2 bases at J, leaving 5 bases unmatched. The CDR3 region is CASSLASGATYEQYF. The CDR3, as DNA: TGTGCCAGCAGCTTGGCAAGCGGGGCCACCTACGAGCAGTACTTC.

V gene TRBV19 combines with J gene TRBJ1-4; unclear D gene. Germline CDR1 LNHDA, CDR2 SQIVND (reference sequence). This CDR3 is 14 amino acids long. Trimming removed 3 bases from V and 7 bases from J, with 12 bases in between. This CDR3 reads CASSMAQASEKLFF. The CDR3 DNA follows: TGTGCCAGTAGTATGGCGCAAGCGAGTGAAAAACTGTTTTTT.

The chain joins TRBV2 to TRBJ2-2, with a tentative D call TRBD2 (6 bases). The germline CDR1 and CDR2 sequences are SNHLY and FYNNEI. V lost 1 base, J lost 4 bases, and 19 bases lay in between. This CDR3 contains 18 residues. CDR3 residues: CASSEDYWDSRVTGELFF. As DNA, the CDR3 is TGTGCCAGCAGTGAAGATTACTGGGACTCTCGGGTCACCGGGGAGCTGTTTTTT.

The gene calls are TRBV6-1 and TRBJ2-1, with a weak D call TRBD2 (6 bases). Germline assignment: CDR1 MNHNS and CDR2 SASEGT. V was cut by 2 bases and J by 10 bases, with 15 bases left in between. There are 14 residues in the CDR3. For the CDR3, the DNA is TGTGCCAGCAGTGAAAACGAGGGAGGACGGGAGCAGTTCTTC. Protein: CASSENEGGREQFF.

The CDR3, as DNA: TGCGCCAGCAGTACAAGCGGCTCCTACAATGAGCAGTTCTTC. The encoded protein is CASSTSGSYNEQFF. V is TRBV10-2 and J is TRBJ2-1; maybe TRBD2 (5 bases). This CDR3 has 14 amino acids. V was shortened by 5 bases and J by 0 bases, with 8 bases between the two germline ends. Germline V gene data show CDR1 as WSHSY and CDR2 as SAAADI.

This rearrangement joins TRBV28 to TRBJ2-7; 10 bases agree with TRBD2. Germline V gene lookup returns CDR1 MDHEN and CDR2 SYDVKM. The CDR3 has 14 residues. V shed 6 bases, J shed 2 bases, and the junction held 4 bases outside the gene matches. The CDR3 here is CASSASGSAYEQYF. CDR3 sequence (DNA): TGTGCCAGCAGCGCTAGCGGGAGCGCCTACGAGCAGTACTTC. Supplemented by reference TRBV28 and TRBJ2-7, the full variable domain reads DVKVTQSSRYLVKRTGEKVFLECVQDMDHENMFWYRQDPGLGLRLIYFSYDVKMKEKGDIPEGYSVSREKKERFSLILESASTNQTSMYLCASSASGSAYEQYFGPGTRLTVT.

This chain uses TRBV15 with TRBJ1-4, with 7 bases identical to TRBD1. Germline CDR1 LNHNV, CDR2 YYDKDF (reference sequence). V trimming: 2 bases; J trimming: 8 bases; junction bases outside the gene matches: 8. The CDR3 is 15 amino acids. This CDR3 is CATSRSPGTVEKLFF. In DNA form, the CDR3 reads TGTGCCACCAGCAGATCTCCAGGGACAGTGGAAAAACTGTTTTTT.

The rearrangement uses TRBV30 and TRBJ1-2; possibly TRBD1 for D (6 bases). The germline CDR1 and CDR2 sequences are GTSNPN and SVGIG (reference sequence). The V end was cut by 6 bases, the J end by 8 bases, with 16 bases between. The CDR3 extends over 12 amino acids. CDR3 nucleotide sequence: TGTGCCTGCCAAAGACAGGCATCAGGCTACACCTTC. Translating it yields CACQRQASGYTF.

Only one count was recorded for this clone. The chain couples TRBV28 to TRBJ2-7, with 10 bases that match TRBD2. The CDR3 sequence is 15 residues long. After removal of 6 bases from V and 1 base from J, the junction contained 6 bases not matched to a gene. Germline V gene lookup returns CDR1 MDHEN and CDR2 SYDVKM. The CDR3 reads CASRPGLAASYEQYF. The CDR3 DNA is TGTGCCAGCAGACCTGGACTAGCGGCTTCCTACGAGCAGTACTTC. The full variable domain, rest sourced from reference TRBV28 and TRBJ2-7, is DVKVTQSSRYLVKRTGEKVFLECVQDMDHENMFWYRQDPGLGLRLIYFSYDVKMKEKGDIPEGYSVSREKKERFSLILESASTNQTSMYLCASRPGLAASYEQYFGPGTRLTVT.